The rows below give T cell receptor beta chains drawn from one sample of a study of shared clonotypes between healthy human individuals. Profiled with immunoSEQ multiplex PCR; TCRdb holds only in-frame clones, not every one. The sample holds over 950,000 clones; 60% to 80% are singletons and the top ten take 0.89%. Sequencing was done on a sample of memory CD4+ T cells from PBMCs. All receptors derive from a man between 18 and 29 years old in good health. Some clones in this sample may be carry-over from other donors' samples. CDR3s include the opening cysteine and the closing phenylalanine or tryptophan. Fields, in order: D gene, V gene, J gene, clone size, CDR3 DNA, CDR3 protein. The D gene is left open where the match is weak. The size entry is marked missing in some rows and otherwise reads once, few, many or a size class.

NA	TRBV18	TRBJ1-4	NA	TGTGCCAGCTCACCACAGGCAAATGGGGGGGAAAAACTGTTTTTT	CASSPQANGGEKLFF
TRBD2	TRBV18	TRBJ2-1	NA	TGTGCCAGCTCACCACCCGGGAGGGCCTCCTACAATGAGCAGTTCTTC	CASSPPGRASYNEQFF
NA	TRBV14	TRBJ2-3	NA	TGTGCCAGCAGCCAAGGCGTTTGGCCCCCTTTGGATACGCAGTATTTT	CASSQGVWPPLDTQYF
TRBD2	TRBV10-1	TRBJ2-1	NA	TGCGCCAGCAGTGAGGGACTAGCGGCACTTGGTGAGCAGTTCTTC	CASSEGLAALGEQFF
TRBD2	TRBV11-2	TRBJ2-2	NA	TGTGCCAGCAGGGGACTAGCGGCCATCGCGAACACCGGGGAGCTGTTTTTT	CASRGLAAIANTGELFF
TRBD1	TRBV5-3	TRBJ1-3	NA	TGTGCCAGAAGGATGGGACAGGGTGAAAACACCATATATTTT	CARRMGQGENTIYF
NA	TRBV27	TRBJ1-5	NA	TGTGCCAGCAGTTTATCTCGGAGGGCTAGCAATCAGCCCCAGCATTTT	CASSLSRRASNQPQHF
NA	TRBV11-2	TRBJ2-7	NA	TGTGCCAGCAGCTTAGGGGGATTTACCTACGAGCAGTACTTC	CASSLGGFTYEQYF
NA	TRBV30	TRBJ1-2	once	TGTGCCTGGAGTCCGGACGTCTATGGCTACACCTTC	CAWSPDVYGYTF
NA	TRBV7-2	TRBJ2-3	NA	TGTGCCAGCAGCTTTACCGCGTCGAGCGATACGCAGTATTTT	CASSFTASSDTQYF
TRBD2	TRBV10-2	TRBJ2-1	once	TGCGCCAGCAGTGAGGCTAGCGGGAGCTTTGGCAATGAGCAGTTCTTC	CASSEASGSFGNEQFF
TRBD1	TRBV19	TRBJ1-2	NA	TGTGCCAGTAGTCAACCGGGACAGGGGTTAGGCTACACCTTC	CASSQPGQGLGYTF
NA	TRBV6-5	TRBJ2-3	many	TGTGCCAGCAGCCAAACTGGCACAGATACGCAGTATTTT	CASSQTGTDTQYF
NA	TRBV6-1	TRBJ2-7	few	TGTGCCAGCAGCGCCAGCGTCTACGAGCAGTACTTC	CASSASVYEQYF
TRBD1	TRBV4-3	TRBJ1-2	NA	TGCGCCAGCAGCCAAGCCGCAGGGGGGCATGGCTACACCTTC	CASSQAAGGHGYTF
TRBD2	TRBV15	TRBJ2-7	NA	TGTGCCACCAGCAGAGATCAAGCGGGACACGAGCAGTACTTC	CATSRDQAGHEQYF
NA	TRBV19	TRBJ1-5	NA	TGTGCCAGTAGTAGGAGGCAGAGAAATAGCAATCAGCCCCAGCATTTT	CASSRRQRNSNQPQHF
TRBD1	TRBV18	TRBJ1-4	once	TGTGCCAGCTCACCGGGGACAGGCGGAAATGAAAAACTGTTTTTT	CASSPGTGGNEKLFF
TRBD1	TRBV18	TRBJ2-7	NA	TGTGCCAGCTCATCGGGACAGGGGTCCTACGAGCAGTACTTC	CASSSGQGSYEQYF
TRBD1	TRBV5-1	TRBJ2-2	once	TGCGCCAGCAGCCCCGGACAGGGGGGGAGCACCGGGGAGCTGTTTTTT	CASSPGQGGSTGELFF
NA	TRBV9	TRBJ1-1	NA	TGTGCCAGCAGCGTAGCCGGACGGACGGGCACTGAAGCTTTCTTT	CASSVAGRTGTEAFF
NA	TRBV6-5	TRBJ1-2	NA	TGTGCCAGCAGATCTGGACAGTTCTATGGCTACACCTTC	CASRSGQFYGYTF
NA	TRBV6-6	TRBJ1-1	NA	TGTGCCAGCACGTGGGGAGCCACCATGAACACTGAAGCTTTCTTT	CASTWGATMNTEAFF
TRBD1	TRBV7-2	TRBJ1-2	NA	TGTGCCAGCAGCCCCCAACCCGGGACAGGGGGCTACTATGGCTACACCTTC	CASSPQPGTGGYYGYTF
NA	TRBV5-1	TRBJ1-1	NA	TGCGCCAGCAGCTCCAAGGTGGGCTCGTGGTGGGCTTTCTTT	CASSSKVGSWWAFF
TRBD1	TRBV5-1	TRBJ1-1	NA	TGCGCCAGCAGCCACAGTCCCGGGACAGGGTCGGGCACTGAAGCTTTCTTT	CASSHSPGTGSGTEAFF
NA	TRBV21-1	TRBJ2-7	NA	TGTGCCAGCGGCTACGAGCAGTACTTC	CASGYEQYF
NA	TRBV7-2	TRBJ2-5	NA	TGTGCCAGCAGCCGATTCCTGCGCGAGACCCAGTACTTC	CASSRFLRETQYF
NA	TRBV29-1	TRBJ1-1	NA	TGCAGCGCATCCGGGACTTACACTGAAGCTTTCTTT	CSASGTYTEAFF
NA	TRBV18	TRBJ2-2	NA	TGTGCCAGCTCACCTCTCAACACGGCGAACACCGGGGAGCTGTTTTTT	CASSPLNTANTGELFF
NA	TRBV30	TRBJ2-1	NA	TGTGCCTGGAATAGGGGGGAGCTCTACAATGAGCAGTTCTTC	CAWNRGELYNEQFF
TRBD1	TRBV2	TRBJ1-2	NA	TGTGCCAGCAGTAAGGAAATGGGGACAGGGAATGGCTACACCTTC	CASSKEMGTGNGYTF
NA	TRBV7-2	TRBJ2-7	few	TGTGCCAGCAGCTTATCTAGAGGGAATCCCTCCTACGAGCAGTACTTC	CASSLSRGNPSYEQYF
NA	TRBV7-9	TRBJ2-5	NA	TGTGCCAGCAGCTTTTCGTTTGGCGGCTCAGGGACCCAGTACTTC	CASSFSFGGSGTQYF
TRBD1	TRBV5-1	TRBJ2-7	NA	TGCGCCAGCAGCTCTAGACAGGGCAGCTCCTACGAGCAGTACTTC	CASSSRQGSSYEQYF
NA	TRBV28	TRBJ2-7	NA	TGTGCCAGCAGTCGAGCGGGCCTATCCTACGAGCAGTACTTC	CASSRAGLSYEQYF
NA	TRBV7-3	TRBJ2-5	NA	TGTGCCAGCAGCTTACTCCCATTAGAGACCCAGTACTTC	CASSLLPLETQYF
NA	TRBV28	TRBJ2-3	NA	TGTGCCAGCAGTTTGGGACACCTCACAGATACGCAGTATTTT	CASSLGHLTDTQYF
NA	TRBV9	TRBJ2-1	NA	TGTGCCAGCAGCGTAGGGACAAACAATGAGCAGTTCTTC	CASSVGTNNEQFF
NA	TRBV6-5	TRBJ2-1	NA	TGTGCCAGCAGTTATCGAGGGAATGAGCAGTTCTTC	CASSYRGNEQFF
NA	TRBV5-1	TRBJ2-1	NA	TGCGCCAGCAATAGCGGAAGCTCCTACAATGAGCAGTTCTTC	CASNSGSSYNEQFF
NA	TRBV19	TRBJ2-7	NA	TGTGCCAGTAGTCCGATCGGGGTCTACGAGCAGTACTTC	CASSPIGVYEQYF
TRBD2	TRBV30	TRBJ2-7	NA	TGTGCCTGGAGCGGGACTAGCGGGAGCTCCTACGAGCAGTACTTC	CAWSGTSGSSYEQYF
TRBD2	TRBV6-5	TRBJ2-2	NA	TGTGCCAGCAGGTCCAGCGGGAGTGGCACCGGGGAGCTGTTTTTT	CASRSSGSGTGELFF